This TCR beta chain was obtained from a study of CD8 T cells in ankylosing spondylitis. TCRdb independently ran MiXCR on the 5' RACE reads; one entry per CDR3 protein. The sample lists under 850,000 distinct CDR3 sequences; under 20% were seen once. As concerns this clonotype: Its target is not known. The junction departs from the called germline gene at one end, perhaps through a read error.

General study findings and limits: Blood of patients with ankylosing spondylitis appeared to be characterized by a TCR beta motif of eight highly homologous variants. Earlier literature documents some of the motif variants in reactive arthritis synovial fluid and blood. According to the report, clones linked to the disease were significantly enriched in matched synovial fluid samples taken from ankylosing spondylitis patients.

The CDR3 length is 15 residues. Germline CDR1 SGHTA, CDR2 FQGTGA. The TCR sequence derives from a male donor with ankylosing spondylitis. Sequenced material: blood, either unsorted or a sorted T cell fraction (not recorded which). This chain uses TRBV7-3 with TRBJ2-3, with 7 bases aligning to TRBD2. CDR3 sequence: CASSLLGGVTDTQCF. The DNA of the CDR3 is TGTGCCAGCAGCTTATTGGGGGGGGTCACAGATACGCAGTGTTTT.